This record concerns one T cell receptor (beta chain) sequence. Its antigen is unidentified. This sample is drawn from a study of shared clonotypes between healthy human individuals. This CDR3 spans 15 amino acids. Germline CDR1 is SGHTA and CDR2 is FQGNSA. The J segment lost 7 bases and the V segment lost 5 bases, leaving 8 bases of the junction unmatched. Overall study results and limits: Since donors were few, the genetic and exposure-history diversity represented was limited. Some naive CD4 clonotypes, about 5.5%, turned up in common across several donors.

Using immunoSEQ multiplex PCR, the repertoire was profiled, and TCRdb retains in-frame clones only, with some absent. The sample lists some 240,000 clones, approximately 65% occurring once. The specimen was memory CD4+ T cells sorted from blood. Subset given: CD45RA-negative fraction. The clonotype was recovered from a man younger than 45 in good health. V gene TRBV7-2 combines with J gene TRBJ2-1; 10 nucleotides match TRBD2. The CDR3 region is CASSRSGRAHNEQFF. CDR3 sequence (DNA): TGTGCCAGCAGCAGAAGCGGGAGGGCCCATAATGAGCAGTTCTTC.